This TCR beta chain originates from a study of T cells expressing NK-cell markers. Looking at the study overall: The TCR beta repertoires originated in sorted CD3+CD56+NKG2C+, CD3+CD56+NKG2C- and CD3+CD56-NKG2C+ T cells.

TCRdb re-analyzed the 5' RACE reads; it lists each CDR3 protein once, without DNA. This sample's table has approximately 550,000 distinct CDR3 sequences. This clonotype was sampled from a man aged 18 to 29 in good health. Sequenced input: blood T cells: a sorted CD56 or NKG2C T cell subset, CD4+ or CD8+ T cells, or bulk PBMC T cells (not recorded which).

CDR3 residues: CATSKGRTGDYEQYF. This chain uses TRBV15 with TRBJ2-7; TCRdb returns TRBD1, unconfirmable since there is no DNA. Germline CDR1 and CDR2: LNHNV and YYDKDF (reference sequence). The CDR3 totals 15 residues.